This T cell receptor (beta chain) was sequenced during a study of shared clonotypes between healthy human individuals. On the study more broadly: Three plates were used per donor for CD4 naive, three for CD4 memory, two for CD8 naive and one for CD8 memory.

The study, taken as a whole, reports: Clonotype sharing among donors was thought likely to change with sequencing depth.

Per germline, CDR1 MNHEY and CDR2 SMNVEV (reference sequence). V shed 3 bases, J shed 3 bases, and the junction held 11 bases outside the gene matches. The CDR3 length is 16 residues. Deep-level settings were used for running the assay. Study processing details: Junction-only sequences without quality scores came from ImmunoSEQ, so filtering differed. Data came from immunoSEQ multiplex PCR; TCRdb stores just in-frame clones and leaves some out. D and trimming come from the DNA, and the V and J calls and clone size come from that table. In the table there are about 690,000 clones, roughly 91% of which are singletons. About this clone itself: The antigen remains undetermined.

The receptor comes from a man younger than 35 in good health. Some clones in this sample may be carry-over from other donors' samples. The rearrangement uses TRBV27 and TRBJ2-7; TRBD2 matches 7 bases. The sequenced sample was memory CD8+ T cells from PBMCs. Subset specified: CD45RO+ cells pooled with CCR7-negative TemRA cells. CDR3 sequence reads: CASSFSPGTTNYEQYF. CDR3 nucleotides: TGTGCCAGCAGTTTCTCGCCCGGGACTACCAACTACGAGCAGTACTTC.